A single TCR beta chain is shown here with its context. This entry belongs to a study of blood T cell repertoires in COVID-19. Study context: Sites in the United States, Italy and Spain provided acute and convalescent COVID-19 samples. Sources were T cells, B-cell-depleted T cells, or PBMCs; the material itself was cDNA or gDNA.

From germline, CDR1 is LNHDA and CDR2 SQIVND (reference sequence). This CDR3 comprises 14 residues. Trimming took 4 bases from V and 10 from J; bases not matched to a gene: 2. Original handling: Amplified reference gene primers provided the basis for estimating nucleated cell counts. Sequencing used immunoSEQ multiplex PCR; TCRdb keeps in-frame clones, though not all of them. Clonal size and the V and J genes are those of that table, whereas D and trimming came from the DNA. The sample gives about 310,000 clones, 85% to 90% of which show up once; 1% to 1.5% is in the top ten. V gene TRBV19 combines with J gene TRBJ1-6, with 12 bases lining up with TRBD1. The material sequenced was peripheral blood. This TCR was recovered from a man between 65 and 80 years old with acute or convalescent COVID-19. The CDR3 nucleotides are TGTGCCAGTAGTACGGGACAGGGGGCATCACCCCTCCACTTT. This sequence encodes CASSTGQGASPLHF.